The T cell receptor (beta chain) described here comes from a study of early T cells in non-severe SARS-CoV-2 infection. The overall study: Bulk RNA taken from unsorted whole blood was sequenced, leaving chains unpaired. General study results and limits: The VDJdb matching leaned toward anti-spike CD8 responses and overlooked private and CD4 specificities.

The germline V gene has CDR1 DFQATT and CDR2 SNEGSKA (reference sequence). The CDR3 length is 14 residues. V lost 4 bases and J lost 1, with 12 bases in between. Turning to this clonotype: The antigen remains unidentified.

As part of library construction, unique molecular identifiers were attached to individual cDNA molecules. TCRdb analysed the 5' RACE reads with MiXCR anew, one entry per CDR3 protein. Here the sample spans under 80,000 distinct CDR3 sequences, under 14% being singletons. The TCR comes from an adult who was a healthcare worker with PCR-confirmed SARS-CoV-2 infection or an uninfected control (not recorded which). J is TRBJ2-3 and V is TRBV20-1, with no clear D. Sequencing input: whole blood. CDR3 in DNA: TGCAGTGCTATCAAGATTGAAGGCACAGATACGCAGTATTTT. It is translated as CSAIKIEGTDTQYF.